These 10 T cell receptor beta chains were all obtained from the same sample, sequenced in a study of blood T cell repertoires in COVID-19. The protocol was immunoSEQ multiplex PCR, while the TCRdb copy is restricted to in-frame clones and leaves out a portion. This table holds roughly 350,000 clones, more than 75% found once. Sample: peripheral blood. The receptors were sampled from a woman younger than 30 who had recovered from COVID-19.

The genes are TRBV6-5 and TRBJ1-2, with D uncertain. CDR3 length: 14 amino acids. V lost 4 bases to trimming and J lost 4 bases, with 13 bases between them. Per germline, CDR1 MNHEY and CDR2 SVGAGI. The CDR3 DNA is TGTGCCAGCAGTTCCCGGTCCAAATCCTATGGCTACACCTTC. Amino acid sequence: CASSSRSKSYGYTF.

The chain combines TRBV7-9 with TRBJ1-5; TRBD1 aligns across 7 bases. Germline V lookup: CDR1 SEHNR, CDR2 FQNEAQ (reference sequence). CDR3 size: 14 residues. The V gene end was trimmed by 5 bases and the J gene end by 5 bases; junction bases not matched to a gene: 6. The CDR3 sequence: CASSQDRDYQPQHF. The CDR3 bases are TGTGCCAGCAGCCAAGACAGGGATTATCAGCCCCAGCATTTT.

The J gene is TRBJ2-2, the V gene TRBV5-1; 15 positions match TRBD2. J lost 4 bases, V lost 0 bases, and 4 bases had no gene match. Germline V gene sequence: CDR1 SGHRS, CDR2 YFSETQ. The CDR3 contains 18 residues. CDR3 nucleotide sequence: TGCGCCAGCAGCTTGGCCCGGACTAGCGGGAGGGGCACCGGGGAGCTGTTTTTT. It codes for CASSLARTSGRGTGELFF. Full variable domain (missing parts from reference TRBV5-1 and TRBJ2-2): KAGVTQTPRYLIKTRGQQVTLSCSPISGHRSVSWYQQTPGQGLQFLFEYFSETQRNKGNFPGRFSGRQFSNSRSEMNVSTLELGDSALYLCASSLARTSGRGTGELFFGEGSRLTVL.

The chain joins TRBV11-2 to TRBJ2-2; 12 bases match TRBD1. With 11 bases clipped from V and 4 bases from J, the junction kept 11 bases outside the gene matches. Germline V gene data show CDR1 as SGHAT and CDR2 as FQNNGV. The length of the CDR3 is 16 residues. CDR3 region: CAVRDRGLLRTGELFF. In DNA, the CDR3 is TGTGCCGTCCGGGACAGGGGGCTTTTGCGCACCGGGGAGCTGTTTTTT.

This rearrangement joins TRBV10-3 to TRBJ1-2, with D uncertain. This CDR3 spans 15 amino acids. CDR1 ENHRY and CDR2 SYGVKD come from the germline V gene. With 3 bases removed from V and 4 bases from J, the gap between germline ends came to 15 bases. The CDR3 DNA reads as TGTGCCATCAGTGATCGGGTTACTACCGCCTATGGCTACACCTTC. Protein product: CAISDRVTTAYGYTF.

The chain joins TRBV7-2 to TRBJ2-3; D might be TRBD2 (6 bases). The CDR3 loop spans 18 amino acids. Germline CDR1 reads SGHTA; CDR2 reads FQGNSA. Trimming removed 5 bases at V and 0 bases at J, with 21 bases between. The CDR3: CASSPRGSALTSTDTQYF. In nucleotides, the CDR3 is TGTGCCAGCAGCCCCCGGGGGTCAGCGCTAACTAGCACAGATACGCAGTATTTT.

This rearrangement joins TRBV18 to TRBJ1-2; D is ambiguous. CDR1 is KGHSH and CDR2 is LQKENI in the germline V gene. V dropped 10 bases and J dropped 3 bases, with 27 bases sitting between them. CDR3 length equals 17 residues. CDR3 residues: CANTTAWKQPLDYGYTF. CDR3 in DNA: TGTGCCAACACAACGGCTTGGAAACAGCCACTAGACTATGGCTACACCTTC.

The rearrangement uses TRBV4-1 and TRBJ2-1; 9 bases match TRBD2. The germline V gene encodes CDR1 MGHRA and CDR2 YSYEKL. The CDR3 spans 14 residues. V was pared by 4 bases and J by 8 bases, with 6 bases of the junction left unmatched. The CDR3 spells CASSRGTSRDEQFF. CDR3 DNA sequence: TGCGCCAGCAGCCGAGGGACTAGCAGGGATGAGCAGTTCTTC.

The genes are TRBV18 and TRBJ1-4; 12 bases are shared with TRBD1. V dropped 3 bases and J dropped 0; count of bases not matched to a gene: 8. CDR3 size: 19 residues. From germline, CDR1 is KGHSH and CDR2 LQKENI. CDR3 coding DNA: TGTGCCAGCTCACCTCTAACCGGGACAGGGGGCGCAACTAATGAAAAACTGTTTTTT. Residues: CASSPLTGTGGATNEKLFF. Full variable domain (outside the CDR3, taken from reference TRBV18 and TRBJ1-4): NAGVMQNPRHLVRRRGQEARLRCSPMKGHSHVYWYRQLPEEGLKFMVYLQKENIIDESGMPKERFSAEFPKEGPSILRIQQVVRGDSAAYFCASSPLTGTGGATNEKLFFGSGTQLSVL.

The CDR3 protein is CASSEGQHTEAFF. CDR3 coding DNA: TGTGCCAGCAGCGAAGGACAGCACACTGAAGCTTTCTTT. This chain connects TRBV7-9 to TRBJ1-1; D is possibly TRBD1 (6 bases). Germline V gives CDR1 SEHNR, CDR2 FQNEAQ (reference sequence). CDR3 size: 13 residues. V gave up 5 bases and J gave up 3 bases, with 10 bases separating them.